The clone carrying this TCR beta chain was counted a single time. CDR3 length: 14 residues. The V end lost 0 bases, the J end lost 8 bases, and 16 bases lay between the germline ends. Germline V gives CDR1 SQVTM, CDR2 ANQGSEA. The sample originates from a study of blood T cell repertoires in COVID-19. Turning to the study itself: The origin of the acute and convalescent COVID-19 samples was the United States, Italy and Spain. PBMCs, B-cell-depleted T cells, or T cells provided the cDNA or gDNA that made up the material.

Authors' processing steps: It was from reference gene primer amplification that nucleated cell counts were estimated. Measured with immunoSEQ multiplex PCR; TCRdb has only the in-frame clones, and not every one. For V, J and clone size, that table is used; D and trimming come from the DNA. Among roughly 300,000 clones listed, 86% were seen once. The rearrangement uses TRBV29-1 and TRBJ1-2, with no clear D. The specimen was peripheral blood. The TCR comes from a woman in her forties or fifties with acute or convalescent COVID-19. CDR3 sequence (DNA): TGCAGCGTTGAAGATCTTTTAACCAGTTTGGGCTACACCTTC. It is translated as CSVEDLLTSLGYTF.